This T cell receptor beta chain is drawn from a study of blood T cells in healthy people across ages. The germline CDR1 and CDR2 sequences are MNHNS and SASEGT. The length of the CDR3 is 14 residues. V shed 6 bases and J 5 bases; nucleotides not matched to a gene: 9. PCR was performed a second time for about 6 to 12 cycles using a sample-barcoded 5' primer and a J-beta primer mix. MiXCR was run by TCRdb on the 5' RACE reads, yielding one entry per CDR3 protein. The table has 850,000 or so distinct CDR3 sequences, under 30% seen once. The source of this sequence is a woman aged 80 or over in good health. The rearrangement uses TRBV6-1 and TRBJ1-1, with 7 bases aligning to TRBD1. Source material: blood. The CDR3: CASRGDRAGTEAFF. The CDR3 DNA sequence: TGTGCCAGCAGGGGAGACAGGGCGGGGACTGAAGCTTTCTTT.